What follows is one TCR beta chain and its context. No antigen is known for it. Between the trimmed V and J ends, which lost 2 bases and 4 bases, there was a span of 14 bases. The CDR3 has 15 residues. CDR1 is MNHEY, CDR2 SVGAGI, per germline. Every subset's genomic DNA went evenly onto several immunoSEQ plates. The table came from immunoSEQ multiplex PCR; TCRdb's copy has only in-frame clones and leaves some out. The table has about 2.1 million clones, 85% to 95% seen once. CD45RO-negative, CCR7-positively selected cells formed the naive CD8 fraction, excluding terminally differentiated effector memory CD45RA+ cells. The record originates from a study of shared clonotypes between healthy human individuals. Study results and limitations: Among non-shared clonotypes, generation probabilities were lower than among those shared by all four donors.

Sequencing input: naive CD8+ T cells from PBMCs. The TCR sequence derives from a man aged 18 to 35 in good health. Some clones in this sample may be carry-over from other donors' samples. The chain recombines TRBV6-5 with TRBJ1-1, with a weak D call TRBD1 (6 bases). The CDR3: CASSYGMGGATEAFF. The CDR3 DNA sequence: TGTGCCAGCAGTTACGGGATGGGGGGGGCCACTGAAGCTTTCTTT.